The rows below give T cell receptor beta chains drawn from one sample of a study of blood T cell repertoires in COVID-19. Method: immunoSEQ multiplex PCR; TCRdb's copy keeps in-frame clones and lacks some. The data contain a few hundred thousand clones, about 86% of them seen just once; the ten biggest clones take up 3.6%. Sequenced sample: peripheral blood. The receptors were sampled from a man younger than 30 with active or convalescent COVID-19. CDR3s include the opening cysteine and the closing phenylalanine or tryptophan. A D gene is named only where the DNA matches it firmly. The size field is filled for only some rows; it gives once, few, many or a size class.

J gene: TRBJ2-3
D gene: TRBD2
CDR3 length: 14
V gene: TRBV6-2/TRBV6-3
clone size: few
CDR3 protein: CASSLAGGDHTQYF
CDR3 DNA: TGTGCCAGCAGCCTAGCGGGAGGTGACCATACGCAGTATTTT

J gene: TRBJ2-7
D gene: -
CDR3 length: 15
V gene: TRBV28
clone size: -
CDR3 protein: CASSSGGGPGNEQYF
CDR3 DNA: TGTGCCAGCAGTAGCGGAGGAGGGCCGGGGAACGAGCAGTACTTC

J gene: TRBJ1-6
D gene: TRBD1
CDR3 length: 16
V gene: TRBV9
clone size: -
CDR3 protein: CASSVAPTGTNSPLHF
CDR3 DNA: TGTGCCAGCAGCGTAGCACCGACAGGGACCAATTCACCCCTCCACTTT

J gene: TRBJ1-5
D gene: -
CDR3 length: 15
V gene: TRBV4-3
clone size: -
CDR3 protein: CASSQLRGMGQPQHF
CDR3 DNA: TGCGCCAGCAGCCAATTAAGGGGAATGGGTCAGCCCCAGCATTTT

J gene: TRBJ2-4
D gene: -
CDR3 length: 17
V gene: TRBV21-1
clone size: -
CDR3 protein: CASSTEREGPEYCIQYF
CDR3 DNA: TGTGCCAGCAGCACCGAGCGGGAGGGCCCTGAGTATTGCATTCAGTACTTC

J gene: TRBJ2-3
D gene: -
CDR3 length: 15
V gene: TRBV11-2
clone size: once
CDR3 protein: CASSHPAEKRGTQYF
CDR3 DNA: TGTGCCAGCAGCCACCCCGCTGAAAAGCGCGGGACGCAGTATTTT

J gene: TRBJ2-7
D gene: -
CDR3 length: 14
V gene: TRBV15
clone size: -
CDR3 protein: CATSREGGLDEQYF
CDR3 DNA: TGTGCCACCAGCAGAGAGGGGGGACTCGACGAGCAGTACTTC

J gene: TRBJ1-1
D gene: -
CDR3 length: 15
V gene: TRBV29-1
clone size: -
CDR3 protein: CSVEDSRTVSLEAFF
CDR3 DNA: TGCAGCGTTGAAGACTCGCGGACAGTCTCCCTTGAAGCTTTCTTT

J gene: TRBJ1-1
D gene: TRBD1
CDR3 length: 12
V gene: TRBV12-3/TRBV12-4
clone size: -
CDR3 protein: CASGTGQGEAFF
CDR3 DNA: TGTGCCAGCGGCACCGGACAGGGGGAAGCTTTCTTT

J gene: TRBJ2-7
D gene: TRBD1
CDR3 length: 15
V gene: TRBV18
clone size: -
CDR3 protein: CASSPPGRGLSEQYF
CDR3 DNA: TGTGCCAGCTCACCACCCGGAAGGGGGCTGAGCGAGCAGTACTTC

J gene: TRBJ2-1
D gene: -
CDR3 length: 13
V gene: TRBV27
clone size: -
CDR3 protein: CASSLSHRNEQFF
CDR3 DNA: TGTGCCAGCAGTTTATCCCACAGGAATGAGCAGTTCTTC

J gene: TRBJ1-3
D gene: TRBD1
CDR3 length: 15
V gene: TRBV7-3
clone size: -
CDR3 protein: CASSLGQGDGNTIYF
CDR3 DNA: TGTGCCAGCAGCCTGGGACAGGGGGATGGAAACACCATATATTTT

J gene: TRBJ1-1
D gene: -
CDR3 length: 16
V gene: TRBV6-2/TRBV6-3
clone size: -
CDR3 protein: CASSYRIGTQGTEAFF
CDR3 DNA: TGTGCCAGCAGTTATCGTATTGGCACCCAGGGAACTGAAGCTTTCTTT

J gene: TRBJ2-3
D gene: TRBD2
CDR3 length: 17
V gene: TRBV29-1
clone size: once
CDR3 protein: CSPGLLLAGGSTDTQYF
CDR3 DNA: TGCAGCCCTGGACTTTTACTTGCGGGGGGTAGCACAGATACGCAGTATTTT

J gene: TRBJ2-3
D gene: -
CDR3 length: 14
V gene: TRBV6-5
clone size: -
CDR3 protein: CASSYLQGADTQYF
CDR3 DNA: TGTGCCAGCAGTTACCTCCAGGGTGCCGATACGCAGTATTTT

J gene: TRBJ2-4
D gene: -
CDR3 length: 13
V gene: TRBV7-2
clone size: -
CDR3 protein: CASSFPGENIQYF
CDR3 DNA: TGTGCCAGCAGCTTTCCAGGGGAAAACATTCAGTACTTC

J gene: TRBJ2-3
D gene: TRBD2
CDR3 length: 14
V gene: TRBV9
clone size: -
CDR3 protein: CASGASGYTDTQYF
CDR3 DNA: TGTGCCAGCGGGGCTAGCGGATACACAGATACGCAGTATTTT

J gene: TRBJ1-5
D gene: -
CDR3 length: 12
V gene: TRBV5-4
clone size: -
CDR3 protein: CASSSETQPQHF
CDR3 DNA: TGTGCCAGCAGCTCAGAAACTCAGCCCCAGCATTTT

J gene: TRBJ2-3
D gene: -
CDR3 length: 14
V gene: TRBV9
clone size: -
CDR3 protein: CASSVGWSADTQYF
CDR3 DNA: TGTGCCAGCAGCGTAGGGTGGAGCGCAGATACGCAGTATTTT

J gene: TRBJ2-1
D gene: TRBD1
CDR3 length: 13
V gene: TRBV6-6
clone size: -
CDR3 protein: CASSVDRGGEQFF
CDR3 DNA: TGTGCCAGCAGTGTAGACAGGGGCGGTGAGCAGTTCTTC

J gene: TRBJ1-1
D gene: -
CDR3 length: 16
V gene: TRBV6-5
clone size: -
CDR3 protein: CASSLGARLENTEAFF
CDR3 DNA: TGTGCCAGCAGTTTAGGAGCGAGGTTAGAGAACACTGAAGCTTTCTTT

J gene: TRBJ2-7
D gene: TRBD2
CDR3 length: 14
V gene: TRBV28
clone size: -
CDR3 protein: CASSTGTTTGEQYF
CDR3 DNA: TGTGCCAGCAGTACCGGGACTACAACGGGCGAGCAGTACTTC

J gene: TRBJ1-2
D gene: TRBD1
CDR3 length: 14
V gene: TRBV24-1
clone size: -
CDR3 protein: CATSDSGTVYGYTF
CDR3 DNA: TGTGCCACCAGTGATTCCGGGACAGTCTATGGCTACACCTTC

J gene: TRBJ2-5
D gene: -
CDR3 length: 14
V gene: TRBV5-4
clone size: -
CDR3 protein: CASSLEQAKETQYF
CDR3 DNA: TGTGCCAGCAGCTTGGAACAGGCTAAAGAGACCCAGTACTTC

J gene: TRBJ2-2
D gene: -
CDR3 length: 16
V gene: TRBV13
clone size: -
CDR3 protein: CASSLSPGINTGELFF
CDR3 DNA: TGTGCCAGCAGCTTATCACCCGGGATTAACACCGGGGAGCTGTTTTTT

J gene: TRBJ2-5
D gene: TRBD2
CDR3 length: 18
V gene: TRBV25-1
clone size: -
CDR3 protein: CASSEPPQLAELQETQYF
CDR3 DNA: TGTGCCAGCAGTGAACCCCCCCAACTAGCGGAACTCCAAGAGACCCAGTACTTC

J gene: TRBJ1-5
D gene: TRBD1
CDR3 length: 15
V gene: TRBV6-5
clone size: -
CDR3 protein: CASRDRPYSNQPQHF
CDR3 DNA: TGTGCCAGCAGGGACAGGCCTTATAGCAATCAGCCCCAGCATTTT